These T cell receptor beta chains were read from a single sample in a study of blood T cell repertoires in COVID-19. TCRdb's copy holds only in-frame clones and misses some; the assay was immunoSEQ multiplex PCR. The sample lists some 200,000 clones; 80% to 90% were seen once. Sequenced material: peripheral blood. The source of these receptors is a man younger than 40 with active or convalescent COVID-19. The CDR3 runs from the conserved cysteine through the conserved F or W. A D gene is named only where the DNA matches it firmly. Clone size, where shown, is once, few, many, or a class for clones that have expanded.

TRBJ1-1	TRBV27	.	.	TGTGCCAGCAGTCCGGGGGGACCGGCGGCGAGAACTGAAGCTTTCTTT	CASSPGGPAARTEAFF
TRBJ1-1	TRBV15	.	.	TGTGCCACCAGCAGAGATGTTCCGTCAGGGTGGACTGAAGCTTTCTTT	CATSRDVPSGWTEAFF
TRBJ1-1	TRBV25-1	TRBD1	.	TGTGCCAGCAGTGAGACAGGGTGGTACACTGAAGCTTTCTTT	CASSETGWYTEAFF
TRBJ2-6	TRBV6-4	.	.	TGTGCCAGCAGTGACAGGGCGGGTTCTGGGGCCAACGTCCTGACTTTC	CASSDRAGSGANVLTF
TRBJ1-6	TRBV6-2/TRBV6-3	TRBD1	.	TGTGCCAGCAGTGTCGGGACAGGCAATTCACCCCTCCACTTT	CASSVGTGNSPLHF
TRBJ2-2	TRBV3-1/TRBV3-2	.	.	TGTGCCAGCAGCTACACAGGGGGGGAGCTGTTTTTT	CASSYTGGELFF
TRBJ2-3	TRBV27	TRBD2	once	TGTGCCAGCAGTTCAAGGACTAGCGGGGGAGGGGATACGCAGTATTTT	CASSSRTSGGGDTQYF
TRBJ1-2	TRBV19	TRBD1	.	TGTGCCAGTAGGGACAGGACTAACTATGGCTACACCTTC	CASRDRTNYGYTF
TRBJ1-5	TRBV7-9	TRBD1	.	TGTGCCAGCAGCTTCCAAGGACAGGGCAATCAGCCCCAGCATTTT	CASSFQGQGNQPQHF
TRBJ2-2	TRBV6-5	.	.	TGTGCCAGCAGCTCAGGGGTGGACACCGGGGAGCTGTTTTTT	CASSSGVDTGELFF
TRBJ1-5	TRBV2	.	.	TGTGCCAGCAGTGGGCCTCGCGGCAGGGGCCAAACTATACACAATCAGCCCCAGCATTTT	CASSGPRGRGQTIHNQPQHF
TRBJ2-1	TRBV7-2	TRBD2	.	TGTGCCAGCAGCTTCCGCCTGACTAGCGACGAGCAGTTCTTC	CASSFRLTSDEQFF
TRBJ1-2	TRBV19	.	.	TGTGCCAGTAGTTCCGCGAGTGAGGGTGAGGATGGCTACACCTTC	CASSSASEGEDGYTF
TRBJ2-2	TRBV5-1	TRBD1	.	TGCGCCAGCAGCTTAGACAGGGCTCCCACCGGGGAGCTGTTTTTT	CASSLDRAPTGELFF
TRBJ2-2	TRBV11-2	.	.	TGTGCGGCCCAGCAGCTTCCCGGAGAGGGTGGAAGCACCGGGGAGCTGTTTTTT	CAAQQLPGEGGSTGELFF
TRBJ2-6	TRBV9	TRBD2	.	TGTGCCAGCAGCGCTGGACTAGTCTCTTCTGGGGCCAACGTCCTGACTTTC	CASSAGLVSSGANVLTF
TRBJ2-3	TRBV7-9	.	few	TGTGCCAGCAGCTCCAGCGGGTTCACAGATACGCAGTATTTT	CASSSSGFTDTQYF
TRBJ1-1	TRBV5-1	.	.	TGCGCCAGCAGCTTGGCCATGGAGGGTATGAACACTGAAGCTTTCTTT	CASSLAMEGMNTEAFF